This TCR beta chain was sequenced during a study of beta chain features in type 1 diabetes. Across the whole study: Examination covered approximately 100 million sorted cells spanning all samples.

Investigators reverse transcribed all isolated RNA, so they sequenced expressed TCRB transcripts. Sequenced by immunoSEQ multiplex PCR; TCRdb stores in-frame clones only, minus some. Of approximately 24,000 clones in the sample, under 50% were seen once. Comment on this clone: Its antigen remains unknown.

Broader study findings: Unsettled here was the matter of whether HLA type influences TCRB rearrangement. The naive, central memory and Treg TCRB repertoires looked more alike in patients than they did in healthy donors. Within each of all four CD4+ subsets, Type 1 diabetes patients had TCRB CDR3s that were moderately but significantly shorter.

Looked up from germline, CDR1 is MNHNY and CDR2 is SVGAGI (reference sequence). Trimming stripped 6 bases from V and 2 bases from J, with 10 bases between. The length of the CDR3 is 13 residues. The chain couples TRBV6-6 to TRBJ1-1; D is undetermined. This TCR was sampled from a man in his thirties or forties with type 1 diabetes. The source material was stem cell memory CD4+ T cells from blood. This CDR3 reads CASRFQANTEAFF. The DNA of the CDR3 is TGTGCCAGCAGATTCCAGGCAAACACTGAAGCTTTCTTT.